This entry lists 30 T cell receptor beta chains sequenced from one sample in a study of T cell repertoires in cytomegalovirus infection. MiXCR was run by TCRdb on the reads, yielding one entry per CDR3 protein. The repertoire holds approximately 250,000 distinct CDR3 sequences, roughly 22% seen once, with 18% in the top ten. Specimen: CD8+ T cells from PBMCs. The source is a human donor in good health (CMV status not recorded). Some clones in this sample may be carry-over from other donors' samples.

This clonotype turned up a few times. The chain combines TRBV28 with TRBJ2-1; D might be TRBD1 (5 bases). The CDR3 is made up of 14 amino acids. The V end lost 2 bases, the J end lost 4 bases, and 9 bases lay between the germline ends. Germline loops: CDR1 MDHEN, CDR2 SYDVKM. The CDR3 protein is CASSLGAEYNEQFF. The CDR3 region has the DNA TGTGCCAGCAGTTTAGGGGCAGAATACAATGAGCAGTTCTTC. Based on the CDR3 plus reference TRBV28 and TRBJ2-1, the full variable domain is DVKVTQSSRYLVKRTGEKVFLECVQDMDHENMFWYRQDPGLGLRLIYFSYDVKMKEKGDIPEGYSVSREKKERFSLILESASTNQTSMYLCASSLGAEYNEQFFGPGTRLTVL.

This clonotype was picked up many times. The chain employs TRBV4-1 and TRBJ2-1; TRBD2 is a possible D gene (5 bases). CDR1 MGHRA and CDR2 YSYEKL come from the germline V gene. The CDR3 is made up of 14 amino acids. V lost 6 bases and J lost 8, with 17 bases in between. The CDR3 protein is CASSFGLLMDEQFF. The DNA for the CDR3 is TGCGCCAGCAGTTTCGGACTCCTAATGGATGAGCAGTTCTTC.

This clonotype was counted at least ten times. The chain has TRBV7-3 and TRBJ2-2; TRBD1 matches at 8 bases. Germline V gene data show CDR1 as SGHTA and CDR2 as FQGTGA. V gave up 4 bases and J gave up 0 bases; unmatched junction bases: 1. The CDR3 has 15 residues. The CDR3 region has the DNA TGTGCCAGCAGCTCGGACAGGGCGAACACCGGGGAGCTGTTTTTT. This encodes CASSSDRANTGELFF.

V usage is TRBV28 and J usage is TRBJ1-2; D perhaps matches TRBD1 (5 bases). Trimming removed 6 bases at V and 4 bases at J, with 15 bases between. CDR3 length: 14 residues. Germline V gives CDR1 MDHEN, CDR2 SYDVKM. CDR3 nucleotides: TGTGCCAGCAGCCGGTCCGGGGGGGGCTATGGCTACACCTTC. It translates to CASSRSGGGYGYTF.

This clonotype has more than one count but fewer than ten. The chain links TRBV2 to TRBJ1-6; perhaps TRBD1 as D (5 bases). The CDR3 consists of 17 residues. Germline V gene sequence: CDR1 SNHLY, CDR2 FYNNEI. V dropped 4 bases and J dropped 0 bases, with 13 bases sitting between them. The CDR3 DNA reads as TGTGCCAGCAGTGCTTCAGGGCTGAGCTCCTATAATTCACCCCTCCACTTT. Translated: CASSASGLSSYNSPLHF.

There are many counts of this clonotype. The chain combines TRBV7-7 with TRBJ2-7; 11 bases align to TRBD2. The trim removed 4 bases at V and 3 bases at J, leaving 11 bases unmatched. The CDR3 covers 17 residues. CDR1 SSHAT and CDR2 FNYEAQ come from the germline V gene (reference sequence). The CDR3 loop reads CASSSERLTSGVYEQYF. CDR3 nucleotide sequence: TGTGCCAGCAGCTCCGAACGATTGACTAGCGGGGTCTACGAGCAGTACTTC.

The J gene is TRBJ2-1, the V gene TRBV28; D gene unclear. Trimming removed 6 bases at V and 4 bases at J, with 7 bases between. Germline V gene lookup returns CDR1 MDHEN and CDR2 SYDVKM. CDR3 length equals 12 residues. The CDR3 bases are TGTGCCAGCAGGTCGACTTACAATGAGCAGTTCTTC. Its protein product is CASRSTYNEQFF.

This rearrangement joins TRBV6-1 to TRBJ1-2; possible D gene TRBD1, 6 bases. CDR1 is MNHNS, CDR2 SASEGT, per germline. Trimming stripped 6 bases from V and 10 bases from J, with 21 bases between. The CDR3 spans 14 residues. CDR3 residues: CASSDQGYGQDYTF. Here the CDR3 DNA reads TGTGCCAGCAGCGACCAGGGGTACGGGCAGGACTACACCTTC.

The chain recombines TRBV5-5 with TRBJ2-3; no clear D gene. This CDR3 is 15 amino acids long. Germline CDR1 and CDR2: SGHKS and YYEKEE (reference sequence). Deletions cut 5 bases from V and 3 bases from J, with 16 bases between. CDR3 sequence reads: CASRPGNGRTDTQYF. CDR3 nucleotide sequence: TGTGCCAGCAGACCTGGGAACGGACGGACAGATACGCAGTATTTT.

The chain recombines TRBV20-1 with TRBJ2-7; possibly TRBD1 or TRBD2 for D (5 bases each). This CDR3 has 15 residues. Germline V gene lookup returns CDR1 DFQATT and CDR2 SNEGSKA (reference sequence). V was trimmed by 5 bases and J by 0 bases, leaving 17 bases between them. CDR3 amino acids: CSAATGTAASYEQYF. The CDR3 DNA sequence: TGCAGTGCTGCGACCGGGACCGCGGCCTCCTACGAGCAGTACTTC.

The sample holds one count of this clonotype. J is TRBJ2-1 and V is TRBV27; TRBD2 aligns across 7 bases. The CDR3 runs to 16 residues. Germline trimming cut 4 bases from V and 5 bases from J; bases unmatched to any gene: 11. The germline CDR1 and CDR2 sequences are MNHEY and SMNVEV (reference sequence). The CDR3 loop reads CASSSNKRGRDNEQFF. As DNA, the CDR3 is TGTGCCAGCAGTTCCAACAAGCGGGGTAGGGACAATGAGCAGTTCTTC.

In its sample, this clonotype was seen many times. The chain joins TRBV2 to TRBJ1-5; maybe TRBD1 (5 bases). Germline CDR1 reads SNHLY; CDR2 reads FYNNEI. V lost 7 bases and J lost 9, with 16 bases in between. The CDR3 consists of 13 residues. This CDR3 reads CASTSGSIRPQHF. The CDR3 nucleotides read TGTGCCAGCACCTCAGGGTCAATCAGGCCCCAGCATTTT.

This rearrangement joins TRBV28 to TRBJ1-2, with unresolved D. Germline V gives CDR1 MDHEN, CDR2 SYDVKM. V lost 2 bases, J lost 6 bases, and 10 bases lay in between. The CDR3 is 13 residues long. The chain's CDR3 is CASSLPPKDGYTF. The DNA of the CDR3 is TGTGCCAGCAGTTTACCACCAAAGGATGGCTACACCTTC.

This clonotype was seen a handful of times. The chain joins TRBV2 to TRBJ1-1; tentatively, D is TRBD1 (5 bases). Germline V gives CDR1 SNHLY, CDR2 FYNNEI. CDR3 length: 15 residues. V lost 8 bases and J 5 bases, leaving 21 bases between the germline ends. DNA of the CDR3: TGTGCCAGCTCCCCCCCGGAGGGGAGATGGACTGAAGCTTTCTTT. Translation gives CASSPPEGRWTEAFF.

This clonotype occurred many times. This chain joins TRBV6-5 and TRBJ2-1; the D gene is possibly TRBD2 (7 bases). V lost 5 bases, J lost 6 bases, and 20 bases lay in between. Germline V gives CDR1 MNHEY, CDR2 SVGAGI. The CDR3 covers 16 residues. CDR3 DNA: TGTGCCAGCAGTACCAAGGGTGCGGGGGCCTTCAATGAGCAGTTCTTC. Amino acid sequence: CASSTKGAGAFNEQFF.

The chain combines TRBV28 with TRBJ1-3; D gene unclear. V was cut by 5 bases and J by 6 bases, with 14 bases left in between. Germline V gives CDR1 MDHEN, CDR2 SYDVKM. There are 14 residues in the CDR3. This CDR3 reads CASSTQFGENTIYF. CDR3 bases: TGTGCCAGCAGTACGCAGTTTGGGGAAAACACCATATATTTT.

Only a few counts were recorded for this clonotype. The chain employs TRBV20-1 and TRBJ1-1, with 7 bases matching TRBD1. Germline assignment: CDR1 DFQATT and CDR2 SNEGSKA (reference sequence). Trimming cost V 5 bases and J 2 bases; bases outside gene matches: 5. The CDR3 is made up of 13 amino acids. Written as DNA, the CDR3 is TGCAGTGCTCAGACAGGGCGAAACACTGAAGCTTTCTTT. Encoded protein: CSAQTGRNTEAFF.

In its sample, this clonotype was seen a few times. V and J are TRBV6-6 and TRBJ2-1; D call uncertain. V gave up 2 bases and J gave up 0 bases, with 14 bases separating them. This CDR3 spans 17 amino acids. CDR1 and CDR2 (germline): MNHNY, SVGAGI (reference sequence). In nucleotides, the CDR3 is TGTGCCAGCAGTTACGGCGAATTTGCTAGCTCCTACAATGAGCAGTTCTTC. The encoded protein is CASSYGEFASSYNEQFF.

This chain links TRBV15 with TRBJ1-5, with D hard to call. In germline, CDR1 is LNHNV, CDR2 YYDKDF (reference sequence). The CDR3 has 16 amino acids. V dropped 1 base and J dropped 0 bases, with 10 bases sitting between them. CDR3 protein: CATSRAASFSNQPQHF. CDR3 in DNA: TGTGCCACCAGCAGAGCGGCCAGTTTTAGCAATCAGCCCCAGCATTTT.

A few counts support this clonotype. CDR3 sequence (DNA): TGTGCCAGTTCCGGGACGCCCTACCTGCAGTATTTT. Translating it yields CASSGTPYLQYF. This chain uses TRBV7-9 with TRBJ2-3; D possibly matches TRBD1 or TRBD2 (5 bases each). Looked up from germline, CDR1 is SEHNR and CDR2 is FQNEAQ (reference sequence). V was shortened by 9 bases and J by 11 bases, with 18 bases between the two germline ends. This CDR3 is 12 amino acids long.

In this sample, this clonotype turned up many times. This sequence joins TRBV7-8 and TRBJ1-2, with 8 bases matching TRBD1. The germline V gene encodes CDR1 SGHVS and CDR2 FQNEAQ. The CDR3 sequence is 14 residues long. V shed 5 bases, J shed 6 bases, and the junction held 8 bases outside the gene matches. The CDR3 loop is CASSPFPGQDGYTF. The CDR3, as DNA: TGTGCCAGCAGCCCATTCCCGGGACAGGATGGCTACACCTTC.

In DNA, the CDR3 is TGCGCCAGCAGCTATTCGGGACAGGGGAACTACGAGCAGTACTTC. This translates into CASSYSGQGNYEQYF. This chain connects TRBV4-1 to TRBJ2-7; 10 bases align to TRBD1. The CDR3 loop spans 15 amino acids. Germline CDR1 is MGHRA and CDR2 is YSYEKL. V lost 5 bases, J lost 3 bases, and 7 bases stayed unmatched.

The chain joins TRBV23-1 to TRBJ1-6, with D tentatively TRBD1 (6 bases). TRBV23-1 qualifies as an ORF whose function is uncertain. With 7 bases removed from V and 9 bases from J, the gap between germline ends came to 13 bases. The CDR3 totals 13 residues. CDR3: CASKTGTVSPLHF. The DNA for the CDR3 is TGCGCCAGCAAAACAGGGACCGTTTCACCCCTCCACTTT.

This sequence joins TRBV27 and TRBJ1-6; D uncertain. Per the germline V gene, CDR1 is MNHEY and CDR2 is SMNVEV (reference sequence). V was shortened by 5 bases and J by 8 bases, with 10 bases between the two germline ends. This CDR3 has 13 residues. The CDR3 DNA follows: TGTGCCAGCAGTCTCGCATGGGATTCACCCCTCCACTTT. Translation: CASSLAWDSPLHF.

This clonotype was seen many times. The V call is TRBV20-1, the J call TRBJ2-5, with D perhaps matching TRBD1 or TRBD2 (6 bases each). Germline V CDR1 and CDR2: DFQATT, SNEGSKA (reference sequence). V lost 1 base and J lost 5, with 17 bases in between. CDR3 length equals 15 residues. CDR3 DNA: TGCAGTGCTAGAGCAGGGGCTAGCGACCTGGAGACCCAGTACTTC. It encodes CSARAGASDLETQYF.

The gene calls are TRBV20-1 and TRBJ2-5; D possibly corresponds to TRBD1 (6 bases). Trimming took 7 bases from V and 4 from J, leaving 19 bases between them. Germline CDR1 is DFQATT and CDR2 is SNEGSKA (reference sequence). CDR3 length: 14 residues. The CDR3 loop is CSVTRTESRETQYF. CDR3 DNA sequence: TGCAGTGTTACCCGGACAGAGTCAAGAGAGACCCAGTACTTC.

The J gene is TRBJ1-1, the V gene TRBV6-1; 8 bases fit TRBD1. Trimming took 0 bases from V and 8 from J; bases not matched to a gene: 8. CDR3 length: 15 residues. Germline CDR1 is MNHNS and CDR2 is SASEGT. The CDR3 DNA sequence: TGTGCCAGCAGTGAAGCTACAGGGGGACTCCAAGAAGCTTTCTTT. This codes for CASSEATGGLQEAFF.

This chain links TRBV28 with TRBJ1-2; no clear D gene. Trimming took off 7 bases at V and 2 bases at J, with 14 bases between the two ends. This CDR3 spans 14 amino acids. Germline V gene data show CDR1 as MDHEN and CDR2 as SYDVKM. The CDR3 loop reads CASKRAGWNYGYTF. In DNA form, the CDR3 reads TGTGCCAGCAAGCGGGCCGGATGGAACTATGGCTACACCTTC.

The rearrangement uses TRBV12-3 or TRBV12-4 and TRBJ1-2; TRBD1 aligns across 8 bases. The CDR3 has 11 residues. V shed 10 bases, J shed 9 bases, and the junction held 7 bases outside the gene matches. This chain's CDR3 is CAIGQGGSYTF. CDR3 DNA: TGTGCCATAGGACAGGGAGGTAGCTACACCTTC.

This chain uses TRBV7-4 with TRBJ2-5, with TRBD2 matching 13 bases. Losses at the gene ends were 0 bases for V and 4 bases for J; bases not matched to a gene: 8. The CDR3 is made up of 18 amino acids. Germline V gives CDR1 SGHVT, CDR2 SQSDAQ. Here the CDR3 reads CASSLARGRTSGGETQYF. The CDR3 DNA reads TGTGCCAGCAGCTTAGCGAGGGGACGGACTAGCGGGGGAGAGACCCAGTACTTC. The full variable domain, rest sourced from reference TRBV7-4 and TRBJ2-5, is GAGVSQSPRYKVAKRGRDVALRCDSISGHVTLYWYRQTLGQGSEVLTYSQSDAQRDKSGRPSGRFSAERPERSVSTLKIQRTEQGDSAVYLCASSLARGRTSGGETQYFGPGTRLLVL.